The clone carrying this T cell receptor beta chain was seen just once. This record belongs to a study of blood T cell repertoires in COVID-19. Overall study: T cells, B-cell-depleted T cells, or PBMCs supplied cDNA or gDNA.

The age range of participants was 18 to 89 years, with residence in fewer than 25 US areas. Cohorts were determined from participant-reported clinical history. Only in-frame clones appear in the TCRdb table, and some are missing; sequencing was by immunoSEQ multiplex PCR. The table shows about 210,000 clones, with approximately 86% occurring only once. Germline CDR1 and CDR2: SGDLS and YYNGEE. This CDR3 has 16 amino acids. Trimming removed 3 bases from V and 0 bases from J, with 13 bases in between. The chain carries TRBV9 and TRBJ2-1; D perhaps matches TRBD1 (6 bases). Sequencing was performed on PBMCs or T cells enriched from blood (not recorded which). The sequence derives from a man younger than 30 with acute COVID-19. The CDR3 sequence: CASSANRASSYNEQFF. CDR3 DNA sequence: TGTGCCAGCAGCGCTAACAGGGCGAGCTCCTACAATGAGCAGTTCTTC.